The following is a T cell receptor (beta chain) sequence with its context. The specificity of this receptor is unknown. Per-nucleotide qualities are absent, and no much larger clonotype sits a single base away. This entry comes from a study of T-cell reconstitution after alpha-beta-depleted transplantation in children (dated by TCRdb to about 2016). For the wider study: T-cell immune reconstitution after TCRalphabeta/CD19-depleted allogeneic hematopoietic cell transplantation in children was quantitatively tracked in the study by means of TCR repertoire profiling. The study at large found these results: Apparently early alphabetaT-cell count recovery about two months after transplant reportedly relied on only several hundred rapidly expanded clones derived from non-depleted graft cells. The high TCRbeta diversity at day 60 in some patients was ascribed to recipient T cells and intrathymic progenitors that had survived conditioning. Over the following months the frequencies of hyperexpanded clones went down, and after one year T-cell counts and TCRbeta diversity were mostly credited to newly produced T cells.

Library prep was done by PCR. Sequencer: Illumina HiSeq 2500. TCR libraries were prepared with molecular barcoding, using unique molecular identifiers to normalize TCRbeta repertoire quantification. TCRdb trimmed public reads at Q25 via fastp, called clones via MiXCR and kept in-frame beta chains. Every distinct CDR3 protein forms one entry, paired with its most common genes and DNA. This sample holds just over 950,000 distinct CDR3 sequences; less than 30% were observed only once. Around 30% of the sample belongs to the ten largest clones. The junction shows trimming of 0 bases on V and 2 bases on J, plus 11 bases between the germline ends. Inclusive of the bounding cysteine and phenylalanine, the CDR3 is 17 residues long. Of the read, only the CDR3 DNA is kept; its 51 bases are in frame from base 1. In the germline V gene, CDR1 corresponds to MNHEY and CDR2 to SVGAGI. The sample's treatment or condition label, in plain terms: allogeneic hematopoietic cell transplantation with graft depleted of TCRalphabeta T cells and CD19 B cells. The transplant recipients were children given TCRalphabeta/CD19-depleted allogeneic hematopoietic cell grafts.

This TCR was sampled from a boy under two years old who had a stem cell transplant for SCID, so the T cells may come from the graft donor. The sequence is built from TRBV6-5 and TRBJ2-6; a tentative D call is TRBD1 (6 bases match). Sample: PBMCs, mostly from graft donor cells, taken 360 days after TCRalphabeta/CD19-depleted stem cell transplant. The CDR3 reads CASSYSTQGPGANVLTF. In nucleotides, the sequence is TGTGCCAGCAGTTACTCGACACAGGGACCTGGGGCCAACGTCCTGACTTTC.